Below, 19 T cell receptor beta chains from the same sample are listed, as sequenced in a study of blood T cell repertoires in COVID-19. This table comes from immunoSEQ multiplex PCR, and its TCRdb copy is limited to in-frame clones, with some not included. The sample shows approximately 500,000 clones, 85% to 90% of them seen only once. Sequenced material: peripheral blood. These receptors originate from a man younger than 30 with COVID-19, enrolled during active disease.

The chain couples TRBV9 to TRBJ2-1; 9 bases align to TRBD2. V lost 4 bases, J lost 0 bases, and 20 bases stayed unmatched. The CDR3 sequence is 21 residues long. The V gene's germline CDR1 is SGDLS and CDR2 YYNGEE. CDR3 nucleotide sequence: TGTGCCAGCAGCCCCCGTATCCGGGCGGGGGGGCCTCTCAGCTCCTACAATGAGCAGTTCTTC. It specifies CASSPRIRAGGPLSSYNEQFF.

This sequence joins TRBV9 and TRBJ2-3; unclear D gene. CDR1 and CDR2 (germline): SGDLS, YYNGEE. V was pared by 3 bases and J by 13 bases, with 21 bases between. The CDR3 spans 14 residues. CDR3: CASSEREYLSEKYF. CDR3 DNA: TGTGCCAGCAGCGAGCGAGAGTATCTGTCGGAGAAGTATTTT.

The genes are TRBV7-9 and TRBJ2-1; 7 bases line up with TRBD2. The germline V gene has CDR1 SEHNR and CDR2 FQNEAQ (reference sequence). V was pared by 1 base and J by 4 bases, with 4 bases of the junction left unmatched. The CDR3 covers 15 residues. The CDR3 protein is CASSLGGGLYNEQFF. DNA of the CDR3: TGTGCCAGCAGCTTAGGCGGGGGACTTTACAATGAGCAGTTCTTC.

V and J are TRBV28 and TRBJ2-3; unclear D gene. Trimming shortened V by 2 bases and J by 0 bases, and 15 bases separated the two germline ends. The CDR3 runs to 17 residues. Looked up from germline, CDR1 is MDHEN and CDR2 is SYDVKM. The CDR3 DNA is TGTGCCAGCAGTTTAGACTTTAGCAGAACTAGCACAGATACGCAGTATTTT. Translating gives CASSLDFSRTSTDTQYF.

V usage is TRBV18 and J usage is TRBJ2-5, with D perhaps matching TRBD1 (5 bases). The V and J ends lost 2 bases and 4 bases respectively, with 14 bases between them. Germline V CDR1 and CDR2: KGHSH, LQKENI. CDR3 length equals 15 residues. The CDR3 DNA reads as TGTGCCAGCTCACCAGTGACAGATTACTTAGAGACCCAGTACTTC. Protein product: CASSPVTDYLETQYF.

This rearrangement joins TRBV9 to TRBJ2-7, with D perhaps TRBD2 (7 bases). Between the trimmed V and J ends, which lost 0 bases and 3 bases, there was a span of 13 bases. This CDR3 is built from 15 residues. Germline assignment: CDR1 SGDLS and CDR2 YYNGEE. CDR3 residues: CASSVGIGGLYEQYF. The CDR3 DNA follows: TGTGCCAGCAGCGTAGGAATCGGGGGGCTCTACGAGCAGTACTTC.

The chain joins TRBV5-6 to TRBJ1-2, with 8 nucleotides matching TRBD1. CDR1 is SGHDT, CDR2 YYEEEE, per germline. The V and J ends lost 5 bases and 5 bases, in that order; junction bases with no gene match: 11. This CDR3 is 15 amino acids long. CDR3 bases: TGTGCCAGCAGTTATATCCAGGGGGCGCGTTATGGCTACACCTTC. Translation gives CASSYIQGARYGYTF. Drawing the rest from reference TRBV5-6 and TRBJ1-2, the complete variable domain is DAGVTQSPTHLIKTRGQQVTLRCSPKSGHDTVSWYQQALGQGPQFIFQYYEEEERQRGNFPDRFSGHQFPNYSSELNVNALLLGDSALYLCASSYIQGARYGYTFGSGTRLTVV.

The chain employs TRBV30 and TRBJ2-3; D may be TRBD2 (5 bases). The CDR3 is made up of 15 amino acids. V was clipped by 0 bases and J by 3 bases, with 13 bases between them. CDR1 and CDR2 from the germline V gene are GTSNPN and SVGIG (reference sequence). The DNA of the CDR3 is TGTGCCTGGAGTGTACGAGGGAGTGGGACAGATACGCAGTATTTT. Translation gives CAWSVRGSGTDTQYF.

The CDR3 region has the DNA TGTGCCAGCAGCCCGTCGAGGTCGGGGCAGCCCCAGCATTTT. Its translation: CASSPSRSGQPQHF. This chain uses TRBV5-4 with TRBJ1-5; no clear D. CDR1 and CDR2 (germline): SGHNT, YYREEE (reference sequence). Between the trimmed V and J ends, which lost 4 bases and 7 bases, there was a span of 15 bases. The CDR3 is made up of 14 amino acids.

The chain joins TRBV19 to TRBJ2-2, with D hard to call. The CDR3 has 14 amino acids. Germline V CDR1 and CDR2: LNHDA, SQIVND (reference sequence). V was trimmed by 10 bases and J by 2 bases, leaving 14 bases between them. In nucleotides, the CDR3 is TGTGCCACCCGAAGCGATATTAACACCGGGGAGCTGTTTTTT. Translation: CATRSDINTGELFF.

CDR3 protein: CASRKWRQGTDTQYF. The CDR3 bases are TGTGCCAGCCGTAAGTGGCGTCAGGGAACAGATACGCAGTATTTT. This sequence joins TRBV2 and TRBJ2-3, with D possibly TRBD1 on 5 matching bases. The CDR3 runs to 15 residues. V gave up 8 bases and J gave up 3 bases, with 18 bases separating them. CDR1 is SNHLY, CDR2 FYNNEI, per germline.

The chain joins TRBV2 to TRBJ2-2; D gene unclear. The V gene's germline CDR1 is SNHLY and CDR2 FYNNEI. V was cut by 0 bases and J by 2 bases, with 7 bases left in between. The CDR3 extends over 15 amino acids. In nucleotides, the CDR3 is TGTGCCAGCAGTGAAGCCCCGGTAAACACCGGGGAGCTGTTTTTT. Encoded protein: CASSEAPVNTGELFF.

The chain employs TRBV7-2 and TRBJ1-5; 8 positions match TRBD1. Germline V gene data show CDR1 as SGHTA and CDR2 as FQGNSA. CDR3 length: 14 amino acids. V lost 5 bases, J lost 6 bases, and 6 bases stayed unmatched. CDR3 in amino acids: CASSLGQGIQPQHF. Written as DNA, the CDR3 is TGTGCCAGCAGCCTCGGACAGGGAATTCAGCCCCAGCATTTT.

The chain carries TRBV29-1 and TRBJ2-4; D remains ambiguous. This CDR3 has 11 amino acids. The V and J ends lost 7 bases and 7 bases respectively, with 11 bases between them. Looked up from germline, CDR1 is SQVTM and CDR2 is ANQGSEA. CDR3 sequence (DNA): TGCAGCGCCCAGTTCTCCAACATTCAGTACTTC. This encodes CSAQFSNIQYF.

Only one count was recorded for this clone. J is TRBJ2-5 and V is TRBV5-4; tentatively, D is TRBD2 (6 bases). The germline gives CDR1 SGHNT, CDR2 YYREEE (reference sequence). V gave up 3 bases and J gave up 5 bases, with 17 bases separating them. This CDR3 has 15 residues. As DNA, the CDR3 is TGTGCCAGCAGCTCGGGCCGGGCGGGGCTGGAGACCCAGTACTTC. Translation: CASSSGRAGLETQYF.

The CDR3 sequence is CASRRQGGGNTIYF. The DNA for the CDR3 is TGTGCCAGCCGAAGACAGGGGGGTGGAAACACCATATATTTT. The chain employs TRBV6-5 and TRBJ1-3; 9 bases agree with TRBD1. Trimming removed 8 bases from V and 3 bases from J; junction bases left unmatched: 5. CDR1 MNHEY and CDR2 SVGAGI come from the germline V gene. The CDR3 consists of 14 residues.

This chain joins TRBV6-5 and TRBJ1-6; TRBD1 agrees at 8 bases. The CDR3 has 14 amino acids. Germline V gene sequence: CDR1 MNHEY, CDR2 SVGAGI. V gave up 7 bases and J gave up 7 bases; unmatched junction bases: 6. CDR3 coding DNA: TGTGCCAGCATTCGGGACAGGTTAAATTCACCCCTCCACTTT. Translating gives CASIRDRLNSPLHF.

The gene calls are TRBV10-3 and TRBJ1-2; a weak D match, TRBD1 (5 bases). V lost 7 bases, J lost 7 bases, and 16 bases lay in between. The CDR3 extends over 13 amino acids. The germline V gene encodes CDR1 ENHRY and CDR2 SYGVKD. As DNA, the CDR3 is TGTGCCATCAATGACGGTGGGGCTAGTGGCTACACCTTC. This sequence encodes CAINDGGASGYTF.

The chain has TRBV7-9 and TRBJ2-1; TRBD2 matches at 8 bases. Trimming at V came to 6 bases and at J to 5 bases, leaving 9 bases not matched to a gene. From germline, CDR1 is SEHNR and CDR2 FQNEAQ (reference sequence). The CDR3 totals 15 residues. CDR3 in DNA: TGTGCCAGCAGTTGGGCGGGGGGAAAGAACAATGAGCAGTTCTTC. This gives the protein CASSWAGGKNNEQFF.